These 25 T cell receptor beta chains were all obtained from the same sample, sequenced in a study of shared T cell receptors in the human thymus. Clones were sequenced by immunoSEQ multiplex PCR, and TCRdb holds only the in-frame ones, with some missing. The table includes approximately 580,000 clones, around 78% detected once. The sample was also reused in another study, on human thymus T cells.

Material: thymocytes. Receptors were obtained from a boy younger than two with a congenital heart defect.

The chain combines TRBV27 with TRBJ2-7; 8 bases are a match to TRBD2. V dropped 2 bases and J dropped 3; count of bases not matched to a gene: 21. The germline gives CDR1 MNHEY, CDR2 SMNVEV (reference sequence). This CDR3 region has 20 residues. The CDR3 loop reads CASSLGLPKLPAGVYYEQYF. The CDR3 DNA reads TGTGCCAGCAGTTTAGGCTTACCAAAGTTACCAGCGGGAGTGTACTACGAGCAGTACTTC.

The chain links TRBV15 to TRBJ2-7; 8 bases line up with TRBD2. Germline CDR1 reads LNHNV; CDR2 reads YYDKDF (reference sequence). The CDR3 totals 15 residues. Trimming removed 6 bases from V and 3 bases from J; junction bases left unmatched: 10. Here the CDR3 DNA reads TGTGCCACCAGTTCGGGGGGGACACACTACTACGAGCAGTACTTC. This sequence encodes CATSSGGTHYYEQYF.

The J gene is TRBJ2-7, the V gene TRBV4-3; 8 bases map to TRBD1. Germline V gene sequence: CDR1 LGHNA, CDR2 YSLEER. Germline trimming cut 3 bases from V and 3 bases from J; bases unmatched to any gene: 7. This CDR3 region has 15 residues. CDR3 sequence reads: CASSQAVTGVYEQYF. The CDR3 DNA reads as TGCGCCAGCAGCCAGGCGGTGACAGGGGTCTACGAGCAGTACTTC.

This sequence joins TRBV27 and TRBJ2-7, with 8 bases identical to TRBD2. Germline values: CDR1 MNHEY, CDR2 SMNVEV (reference sequence). V was clipped by 5 bases and J by 0 bases; unmatched bases: 15. CDR3 length: 18 residues. Here the CDR3 DNA reads TGTGCCAGCAGTCCAACCTTAGGACTAGCAAGGAGCTCCTACGAGCAGTACTTC. Residues: CASSPTLGLARSSYEQYF.

V usage is TRBV5-4 and J usage is TRBJ2-5, with 9 nucleotides matching TRBD2. There are 17 residues in the CDR3. Germline loops: CDR1 SGHNT, CDR2 YYREEE (reference sequence). J lost 8 bases, V lost 1 base, and 15 bases had no gene match. The DNA of the CDR3 is TGTGCCAGCAGCTTGAGTCCCCTAGCGGGACCTCACGGTACCCAGTACTTC. Protein sequence: CASSLSPLAGPHGTQYF. Full variable domain (missing parts from reference TRBV5-4 and TRBJ2-5): ETGVTQSPTHLIKTRGQQVTLRCSSQSGHNTVSWYQQALGQGPQFIFQYYREEENGRGNFPPRFSGLQFPNYSSELNVNALELDDSALYLCASSLSPLAGPHGTQYFGPGTRLLVL.

V usage is TRBV5-6 and J usage is TRBJ2-7, with TRBD1 matching over 7 bases. The CDR3 loop spans 13 amino acids. Germline lookup yields CDR1 SGHDT and CDR2 YYEEEE. With V trimmed by 4 bases and J by 5 bases, 6 bases remained unmatched. The chain's CDR3 is CASSPWTGNEQYF. DNA of the CDR3: TGTGCCAGCAGCCCCTGGACAGGAAACGAGCAGTACTTC.

The chain is built from TRBV7-9 and TRBJ1-4; D is uncertain. The CDR3 consists of 16 residues. Germline V CDR1 and CDR2: SEHNR, FQNEAQ (reference sequence). Trimming left V 0 bases short and J 7 bases short, with 15 bases between. The CDR3 reads CASSLALTLGPEKLFF. In DNA, the CDR3 is TGTGCCAGCAGCTTAGCGCTGACATTAGGCCCTGAAAAACTGTTTTTT.

The V call is TRBV7-6, the J call TRBJ2-6; 7 positions agree with TRBD1. CDR1 is SGHVS, CDR2 FNYEAQ, per germline. J lost 0 bases, V lost 5 bases, and 7 bases had no gene match. This CDR3 spans 17 amino acids. Written as DNA, the CDR3 is TGTGCCAGCAGCCCCCGGGACAGACCCTCTGGGGCCAACGTCCTGACTTTC. This sequence encodes CASSPRDRPSGANVLTF.

This sequence joins TRBV6-5 and TRBJ1-4, with 8 bases aligning to TRBD1. V shed 6 bases, J shed 10 bases, and the junction held 10 bases outside the gene matches. The CDR3 sequence is 14 residues long. From germline, CDR1 is MNHEY and CDR2 SVGAGI. DNA of the CDR3: TGTGCCAGCAGGCCTACATACAGGGGGAGAAAACTGTTTTTT. Protein sequence: CASRPTYRGRKLFF.

The chain has TRBV5-4 and TRBJ2-2; 8 bases are shared with TRBD1. Per the germline V gene, CDR1 is SGHNT and CDR2 is YYREEE (reference sequence). The CDR3 is made up of 14 amino acids. The V segment lost 7 bases and the J segment 3 bases; nucleotides outside the gene matches: 5. CDR3 in amino acids: CASRQGAHTGELFF. As DNA, the CDR3 is TGTGCCAGCCGGCAGGGGGCTCACACCGGGGAGCTGTTTTTT. The complete variable domain, with remaining parts taken from reference TRBV5-4 and TRBJ2-2, reads ETGVTQSPTHLIKTRGQQVTLRCSSQSGHNTVSWYQQALGQGPQFIFQYYREEENGRGNFPPRFSGLQFPNYSSELNVNALELDDSALYLCASRQGAHTGELFFGEGSRLTVL.

This clone came up a few times. This chain uses TRBV7-2 with TRBJ1-5; 9 bases line up with TRBD1. Trimming removed 5 bases from V and 5 bases from J; junction bases left unmatched: 10. The CDR3 is 16 amino acids. From germline, CDR1 is SGHTA and CDR2 FQGNSA. CDR3 loop: CASSPIRDRVDQPQHF. As DNA, the CDR3 is TGTGCCAGCAGCCCAATCCGGGACAGGGTTGATCAGCCCCAGCATTTT.

This rearrangement joins TRBV18 to TRBJ2-5, with 9 bases matching TRBD2. After removal of 2 bases from V and 5 bases from J, the junction contained 12 bases not matched to a gene. This CDR3 region has 17 residues. Germline CDR1 KGHSH, CDR2 LQKENI. Written as DNA, the CDR3 is TGTGCCAGCTCACCAGGAGCGGGAGGCATATCGAGGGAGACCCAGTACTTC. This encodes CASSPGAGGISRETQYF.

The J gene is TRBJ2-7, the V gene TRBV4-2; a weak D match, TRBD2 (5 bases). This CDR3 contains 15 residues. CDR1 and CDR2 (germline): LGHNA, YNFKEQ. V was cut by 4 bases and J by 0 bases, with 13 bases left in between. The CDR3 coding sequence is TGTGCCAGCAGCCCCGCGGGCGGAGACTCCTACGAGCAGTACTTC. It specifies CASSPAGGDSYEQYF.

This clone was recorded a few times. J is TRBJ2-1 and V is TRBV29-1; 8 bases are shared with TRBD2. V gave up 7 bases and J gave up 5 bases; unmatched junction bases: 7. Germline-derived CDR1 and CDR2 are SQVTM and ANQGSEA. CDR3 length equals 13 residues. CDR3 DNA: TGCAGCGCTCGTCTGCGGGAGGACAATGAGCAGTTCTTC. This codes for CSARLREDNEQFF.

This rearrangement joins TRBV27 to TRBJ2-7; 8 positions agree with TRBD2. V was pared by 3 bases and J by 5 bases, with 6 bases of the junction left unmatched. The CDR3 extends over 14 amino acids. The germline V gene encodes CDR1 MNHEY and CDR2 SMNVEV (reference sequence). The CDR3: CASSLTGGSDEQYF. CDR3 bases: TGTGCCAGCAGTTTGACGGGAGGGTCGGACGAGCAGTACTTC.

There are a few counts of this clone. The V call is TRBV19, the J call TRBJ2-1; D unresolved. V was pared by 6 bases and J by 6 bases, with 12 bases between. Germline values: CDR1 LNHDA, CDR2 SQIVND (reference sequence). The CDR3 length is 13 residues. In DNA, the CDR3 is TGTGCCAGTAGCACTTGGGCCTCCAATGAGCAGTTCTTC. Translated: CASSTWASNEQFF.

The chain is built from TRBV28 and TRBJ2-7; possible D gene TRBD1, 5 bases. V dropped 4 bases and J dropped 0 bases, with 13 bases sitting between them. The CDR3 contains 15 residues. Germline loops: CDR1 MDHEN, CDR2 SYDVKM. The CDR3 DNA reads TGTGCCAGCAGTTCTACAGGCCAGGACTCCTACGAGCAGTACTTC. The encoded protein is CASSSTGQDSYEQYF. The full variable domain, rest sourced from reference TRBV28 and TRBJ2-7, is DVKVTQSSRYLVKRTGEKVFLECVQDMDHENMFWYRQDPGLGLRLIYFSYDVKMKEKGDIPEGYSVSREKKERFSLILESASTNQTSMYLCASSSTGQDSYEQYFGPGTRLTVT.

The V and J genes are TRBV7-2 and TRBJ2-7; D may be TRBD2 (6 bases). The CDR3 loop spans 13 amino acids. Trimming shortened V by 5 bases and J by 6 bases, and 14 bases separated the two germline ends. Germline CDR1 reads SGHTA; CDR2 reads FQGNSA. The CDR3 nucleotides read TGTGCCAGCAGCGGCCAGGAGGGGCGCGAGCAGTACTTC. Amino acid sequence: CASSGQEGREQYF.

This chain uses TRBV4-2 with TRBJ2-1; 12 positions match TRBD2. The germline gives CDR1 LGHNA, CDR2 YNFKEQ. J gave up 9 bases and V 1 base, and 10 bases lay outside the gene matches. This CDR3 has 17 amino acids. The CDR3 DNA reads as TGTGCCAGCAGCCAAGTAACAGCTAGCGGGAGGGCCGGTGAGCAGTTCTTC. Amino acid sequence: CASSQVTASGRAGEQFF.

This chain uses TRBV5-1 with TRBJ2-3; possible D gene TRBD1, 6 bases. V lost 4 bases, J lost 4 bases, and 19 bases lay in between. Per germline, CDR1 SGHRS and CDR2 YFSETQ. The CDR3 covers 16 residues. In DNA, the CDR3 is TGCGCCAGCAGCCCCCCCCAGGGGACATCCCCAGATACGCAGTATTTT. Encoded protein: CASSPPQGTSPDTQYF. Filled out from reference TRBV5-1 and TRBJ2-3, the complete variable domain reads KAGVTQTPRYLIKTRGQQVTLSCSPISGHRSVSWYQQTPGQGLQFLFEYFSETQRNKGNFPGRFSGRQFSNSRSEMNVSTLELGDSALYLCASSPPQGTSPDTQYFGPGTRLTVL.

The chain joins TRBV15 to TRBJ1-5; D is unresolved. The ends were cut back, 0 bases at V and 3 bases at J, with 18 bases in the middle. The germline V gene has CDR1 LNHNV and CDR2 YYDKDF (reference sequence). The CDR3 totals 18 residues. CDR3 amino acids: CATSREPGRERNNQPQHF. As DNA, the CDR3 is TGTGCCACCAGCAGAGAACCGGGGAGGGAGCGTAACAATCAGCCCCAGCATTTT.

This clone occurred a few times. In DNA, the CDR3 is TGTGCCAGCAGTGCTCGCAGGGAGAACACTGAAGCTTTCTTT. This encodes CASSARRENTEAFF. The chain combines TRBV27 with TRBJ1-1, with a weak D call TRBD1 (5 bases). Trimming pared 5 bases from V and 1 base from J, leaving 11 bases between. The germline gives CDR1 MNHEY, CDR2 SMNVEV (reference sequence). The CDR3 has 14 residues.

This sequence joins TRBV30 and TRBJ1-2, with D tentatively TRBD1 (6 bases). The CDR3 consists of 16 residues. Germline V gives CDR1 GTSNPN, CDR2 SVGIG (reference sequence). V shed 3 bases and J shed 4 bases, with 21 bases lying between them. CDR3 DNA: TGTGCCTGGAGGGGGAAGTCCGGACAGCCAACCTATGGCTACACCTTC. It encodes CAWRGKSGQPTYGYTF.

This chain uses TRBV4-3 with TRBJ2-6; D not certain. This CDR3 is 17 amino acids long. V was trimmed by 4 bases and J by 1 base, leaving 14 bases between them. Germline V gene lookup returns CDR1 LGHNA and CDR2 YSLEER. Here the CDR3 reads CASSPQAAESGANVLTF. DNA of the CDR3: TGCGCCAGCAGCCCCCAAGCCGCTGAATCTGGGGCCAACGTCCTGACTTTC.

The CDR3 spells CSAGTRDKAFF. The CDR3 DNA is TGCAGTGCTGGAACCCGGGACAAAGCGTTTTTT. The V call is TRBV20-1, the J call TRBJ1-4; TRBD1 might be the D (6 bases). Trimming took 5 bases from V and 16 from J, leaving 17 bases between them. The CDR3 totals 11 residues. Germline lookup yields CDR1 DFQATT and CDR2 SNEGSKA (reference sequence).